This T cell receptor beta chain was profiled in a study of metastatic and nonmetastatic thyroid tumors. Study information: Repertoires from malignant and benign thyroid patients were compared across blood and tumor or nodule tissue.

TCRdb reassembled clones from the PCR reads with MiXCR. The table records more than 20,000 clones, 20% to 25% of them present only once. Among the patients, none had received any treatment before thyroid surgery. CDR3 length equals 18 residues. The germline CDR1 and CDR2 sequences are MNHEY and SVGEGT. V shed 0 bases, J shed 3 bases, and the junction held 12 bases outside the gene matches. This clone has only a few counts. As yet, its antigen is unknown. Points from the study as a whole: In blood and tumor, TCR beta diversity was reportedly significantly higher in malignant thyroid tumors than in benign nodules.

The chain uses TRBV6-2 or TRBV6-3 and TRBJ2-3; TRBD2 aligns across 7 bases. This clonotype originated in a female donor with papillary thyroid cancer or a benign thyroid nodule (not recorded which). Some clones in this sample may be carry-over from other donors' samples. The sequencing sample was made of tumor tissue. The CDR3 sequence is CASSYSPRGRVRTDTQYF. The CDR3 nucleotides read TGTGCCAGCAGTTACTCACCTAGAGGGAGGGTCAGGACAGATACGCAGTATTTT.